The T cell receptor beta chain under discussion was sequenced for a study of control samples from healthy donors and cancer patients. Only in-frame clones appear in the TCRdb table, and some are missing; sequencing was by immunoSEQ multiplex PCR. Of roughly 52,000 clones detected, approximately 95% appear once; the ten largest clones hold approximately 2.4%. The sequence came from a man aged 25 to 45 in good health. Sequences were obtained from blood.

The CDR3 DNA is TGTGCCAGCAGCCAGCAGGGGCTACTTGGTGGGCTCGGGGGAGAGCAGTACTTC. Encoded protein: CASSQQGLLGGLGGEQYF. V and J are TRBV3-1 (or the pseudogene TRBV3-2) and TRBJ2-7, with D perhaps being TRBD1 or TRBD2 (6 bases each). Per germline, CDR1 LGHDT and CDR2 YNNKEL (reference sequence). Trimming took 3 bases from V and 7 from J, leaving 28 bases between them. CDR3 length: 18 amino acids.